These 21 T cell receptor beta chains share one sample of origin, sequenced in a study of blood T cell repertoires in COVID-19. Using immunoSEQ multiplex PCR, the repertoire was profiled, and TCRdb retains in-frame clones only, with some absent. The table includes tens of thousands of clones, approximately 80% detected once. The sequencing input was peripheral blood. All receptors derive from a human donor in a cohort sampled during active COVID-19.

The chain employs TRBV6-5 and TRBJ2-1; TRBD2 agrees at 11 bases. Trimming removed 2 bases from V and 5 bases from J; junction bases left unmatched: 2. Germline values: CDR1 MNHEY, CDR2 SVGAGI. The CDR3 has 15 amino acids. CDR3 amino acids: CASSYELAGDNEQFF. For the CDR3, the DNA is TGTGCCAGCAGTTACGAACTAGCGGGAGACAATGAGCAGTTCTTC.

The chain links TRBV28 to TRBJ2-7, with 8 nucleotides matching TRBD1. This CDR3 has 15 residues. Germline assignment: CDR1 MDHEN and CDR2 SYDVKM. V gave up 10 bases and J gave up 1 base; unmatched junction bases: 12. The CDR3 spells CATNYRGVLSYEQYF. The CDR3 DNA follows: TGTGCCACCAATTACAGGGGGGTATTATCCTACGAGCAGTACTTC.

J is TRBJ1-1 and V is TRBV2; the D is unclear. The V end lost 1 base, the J end lost 3 bases, and 12 bases lay between the germline ends. Germline CDR1 and CDR2: SNHLY and FYNNEI. CDR3 size: 15 residues. CDR3 sequence (DNA): TGTGCCAGCAGTGAAGACGTTGAGCGATACACTGAAGCTTTCTTT. As protein: CASSEDVERYTEAFF.

The chain carries TRBV6-4 and TRBJ2-7; D unclear. This CDR3 comprises 15 residues. The germline gives CDR1 MRHNA, CDR2 SNTAGT. Trimming stripped 0 bases from V and 0 bases from J, with 9 bases between. The CDR3 reads CASSDSRLVSYEQYF. Written as DNA, the CDR3 is TGTGCCAGCAGTGACTCGAGACTCGTCTCCTACGAGCAGTACTTC.

The chain links TRBV5-1 to TRBJ1-2; TRBD1 agrees at 7 bases. The CDR3 loop spans 14 amino acids. The J segment lost 5 bases and the V segment lost 0 bases, leaving 4 bases of the junction unmatched. The germline V gene encodes CDR1 SGHRS and CDR2 YFSETQ. The CDR3 nucleotides read TGCGCCAGCAGCTTGGGGCAGGGGGTTTATGGCTACACCTTC. As protein: CASSLGQGVYGYTF.

The chain joins TRBV28 to TRBJ1-4, with D maybe TRBD1 (6 bases). In germline, CDR1 is MDHEN, CDR2 SYDVKM. The CDR3 has 13 amino acids. V dropped 4 bases and J dropped 9 bases, with 12 bases sitting between them. In nucleotides, the CDR3 is TGTGCCAGCAGTTCCGGACAGAATCAAAAACTGTTTTTT. Its translation: CASSSGQNQKLFF.

The V gene is TRBV5-1, the J gene TRBJ2-3; a possible D gene is TRBD2 (7 bases). The CDR3 is made up of 15 amino acids. Germline V gene sequence: CDR1 SGHRS, CDR2 YFSETQ. V shed 3 bases and J shed 3 bases, with 14 bases lying between them. CDR3 residues: CASSWKGGLTDTQYF. Written as DNA, the CDR3 is TGCGCCAGCAGCTGGAAGGGGGGGCTGACAGATACGCAGTATTTT.

The gene calls are TRBV7-8 and TRBJ1-2; 9 bases line up with TRBD1. The germline V gene has CDR1 SGHVS and CDR2 FQNEAQ. The CDR3 is made up of 15 amino acids. The V segment lost 4 bases and the J segment 5 bases; nucleotides outside the gene matches: 8. CDR3 in amino acids: CASSSGTGTQYGYTF. The CDR3 DNA is TGTGCCAGCAGCTCCGGGACAGGGACACAATATGGCTACACCTTC.

The chain combines TRBV6-5 with TRBJ2-7, with 9 bases matching TRBD2. The CDR3 spans 14 residues. CDR1 is MNHEY, CDR2 SVGAGI, per germline. V was clipped by 2 bases and J by 7 bases; unmatched bases: 6. Here the CDR3 DNA reads TGTGCCAGCAGTTACATAGCTAGCGGGAATGAGCAGTACTTC. It encodes CASSYIASGNEQYF.

The V and J genes are TRBV6-1 and TRBJ2-1; 11 bases are a match to TRBD2. CDR1 is MNHNS and CDR2 is SASEGT in the germline V gene. The CDR3 has 16 residues. J lost 4 bases, V lost 1 base, and 3 bases had no gene match. The CDR3 spells CASSEGLAGNYNEQFF. As DNA, the CDR3 is TGTGCCAGCAGTGAAGGACTAGCGGGGAATTACAATGAGCAGTTCTTC.

The genes are TRBV9 and TRBJ2-2; 8 positions match TRBD1. Germline CDR1 SGDLS, CDR2 YYNGEE. The CDR3 length is 16 residues. Trimming cost V 0 bases and J 5 bases; bases outside gene matches: 6. The CDR3 is CASSVDPRGQTGELFF. The CDR3 nucleotides read TGTGCCAGCAGCGTAGACCCCAGGGGGCAAACCGGGGAGCTGTTTTTT.

The chain recombines TRBV4-3 with TRBJ1-4; TRBD1 agrees at 7 bases. Germline lookup yields CDR1 LGHNA and CDR2 YSLEER. The CDR3 runs to 17 residues. The trim removed 3 bases at V and 8 bases at J, leaving 15 bases unmatched. CDR3 in amino acids: CASSQALFRDSHEKLFF. In nucleotides, the CDR3 is TGCGCCAGCAGCCAGGCCCTTTTCCGGGACAGTCACGAAAAACTGTTTTTT.

V and J are TRBV18 and TRBJ1-5, with 7 bases lining up with TRBD1. V trimming: 6 bases; J trimming: 1 base; junction bases outside the gene matches: 3. This CDR3 has 14 amino acids. The germline gives CDR1 KGHSH, CDR2 LQKENI. Here the CDR3 DNA reads TGTGCCAGCTCCCCAGGGGGGAGCAATCAGCCCCAGCATTTT. This translates into CASSPGGSNQPQHF. The whole variable domain, filled in from reference TRBV18 and TRBJ1-5, reads NAGVMQNPRHLVRRRGQEARLRCSPMKGHSHVYWYRQLPEEGLKFMVYLQKENIIDESGMPKERFSAEFPKEGPSILRIQQVVRGDSAAYFCASSPGGSNQPQHFGDGTRLSIL.

The CDR3: CASTYTGAYTEAFF. The CDR3 nucleotides read TGTGCCAGTACCTATACAGGGGCCTACACTGAAGCTTTCTTT. This chain connects TRBV19 to TRBJ1-1, with 7 bases aligning to TRBD1. J was trimmed by 3 bases and V by 7 bases; bases with no gene match: 8. The germline V gene has CDR1 LNHDA and CDR2 SQIVND (reference sequence). The length of the CDR3 is 14 residues. The whole variable domain, remainder taken from reference TRBV19 and TRBJ1-1, is DGGITQSPKYLFRKEGQNVTLSCEQNLNHDAMYWYRQDPGQGLRLIYYSQIVNDFQKGDIAEGYSVSREKKESFPLTVTSAQKNPTAFYLCASTYTGAYTEAFFGQGTRLTVV.

The chain uses TRBV10-2 and TRBJ2-7, with D hard to call. The germline gives CDR1 WSHSY, CDR2 SAAADI. There are 12 residues in the CDR3. The V end lost 4 bases, the J end lost 6 bases, and 10 bases lay between the germline ends. The CDR3 DNA follows: TGCGCCAGCAGTGTAAACCTACGCGAGCAGTACTTC. It specifies CASSVNLREQYF.

The gene calls are TRBV5-1 and TRBJ2-5; a possible D gene is TRBD1 (5 bases). The CDR3 has 13 amino acids. V was pared by 4 bases and J by 3 bases, with 10 bases between. CDR1 is SGHRS, CDR2 YFSETQ, per germline. CDR3 nucleotides: TGCGCCAGCAGCCGAGACAGTAAAGAGACCCAGTACTTC. Encoded protein: CASSRDSKETQYF.

The gene calls are TRBV9 and TRBJ2-5; D might be TRBD1 (5 bases). CDR3 length: 13 residues. V was trimmed by 4 bases and J by 5 bases, leaving 12 bases between them. From germline, CDR1 is SGDLS and CDR2 YYNGEE. CDR3 sequence (DNA): TGTGCCAGCAGCCCCCAGGGTTGGGAGACCCAGTACTTC. Protein: CASSPQGWETQYF.

This clone was seen only a few times. The J gene is TRBJ2-1, the V gene TRBV10-3; the D gene is possibly TRBD1 (7 bases). The length of the CDR3 is 15 residues. Germline V lookup: CDR1 ENHRY, CDR2 SYGVKD. Trimming stripped 0 bases from V and 4 bases from J, with 10 bases between. The CDR3 DNA reads as TGTGCCATCAGTGAGTCGGAGGGGGCATACAATGAGCAGTTCTTC. It encodes CAISESEGAYNEQFF.

This chain joins TRBV6-5 and TRBJ1-1; the D is unclear. Trimming left V 8 bases short and J 8 bases short, with 18 bases between. CDR3 length equals 13 residues. CDR1 and CDR2 (germline): MNHEY, SVGAGI. The CDR3 nucleotides are TGTGCCAGCCTTGCGGGGAACGGACGCGAAGCTTTCTTT. This encodes CASLAGNGREAFF.

V gene TRBV10-2 combines with J gene TRBJ2-2; tentative D call: TRBD1 (6 bases). The germline V and J ends were trimmed by 6 bases and 8 bases, with 16 bases remaining between them. The CDR3 contains 14 residues. Per the germline V gene, CDR1 is WSHSY and CDR2 is SAAADI. In DNA form, the CDR3 reads TGCGCCAGCAGCACAAACAGGGCCCCTGGGGAGCTGTTTTTT. Translating it yields CASSTNRAPGELFF.

This chain joins TRBV28 and TRBJ1-6; unclear D gene. V was pared by 2 bases and J by 5 bases, with 13 bases between. There are 16 residues in the CDR3. Germline values: CDR1 MDHEN, CDR2 SYDVKM. The CDR3 coding sequence is TGTGCCAGCAGTTTACTTGGCCGAGGGAATAATTCACCCCTCCACTTT. It specifies CASSLLGRGNNSPLHF.